What follows are 16 T cell receptor beta chains derived from one specimen sequenced in a study of T cells in Graves' hyperthyroidism and ophthalmopathy. Researchers took RNA transcripts and amplified the TCR beta CDR3 regions from them. Primed by the HTBI set, a first-round RT-PCR was run on the TCR CDR3. TCRdb recomputed calls from the multiplex PCR reads with MiXCR, one row per CDR3 protein. The table lists hundreds of thousands of distinct CDR3 sequences, about 20% of them singletons, with approximately 50% in the top ten. Material for sequencing was blood. The receptors here all came from a man between 35 and 55 years old with Graves' ophthalmopathy.

At least ten counts were recorded for this clonotype. The chain carries TRBV12-3 or TRBV12-4 and TRBJ2-1; TRBD1 might be the D (6 bases). V gave up 7 bases and J gave up 4 bases, with 14 bases separating them. The CDR3 loop spans 14 amino acids. CDR3: CASIPGVGYNEQFF. In DNA form, the CDR3 reads TGTGCCAGCATCCCAGGGGTCGGGTACAATGAGCAGTTCTTC.

The chain is built from TRBV11-2 and TRBJ1-2; a possible D gene is TRBD1 (5 bases). Germline CDR1 is SGHAT and CDR2 is FQNNGV. Between the trimmed V and J ends, which lost 4 bases and 7 bases, there was a span of 16 bases. The CDR3 runs 14 residues. CDR3 residues: CASSSRPEGVGYTF. As DNA, the CDR3 is TGTGCCAGCAGCTCCCGTCCAGAAGGGGTTGGCTACACCTTC.

This clonotype came up many times. The chain uses TRBV27 and TRBJ2-5, with 10 bases matching TRBD2. CDR1 MNHEY and CDR2 SMNVEV come from the germline V gene (reference sequence). J lost 3 bases, V lost 5 bases, and 12 bases had no gene match. The CDR3 runs to 17 residues. The CDR3 DNA follows: TGTGCCAGCAGTCCTCCAGGGGGGCTAGCGGGAGAAGAGACCCAGTACTTC. Its translation is CASSPPGGLAGEETQYF.

The V call is TRBV6-2 or TRBV6-3, the J call TRBJ2-7; a weak D match, TRBD1 (7 bases). Trimming shortened V by 7 bases and J by 3 bases, and 16 bases separated the two germline ends. This CDR3 region has 14 residues. CDR1 and CDR2 (germline): MNHEY, SVGEGT. CDR3 in DNA: TGTGCCAGCAACCCACAGGGGACTCTCTACGAGCAGTACTTC. Protein product: CASNPQGTLYEQYF.

This clonotype was seen only a few times. V is TRBV5-6 and J is TRBJ2-1; D might be TRBD2 (7 bases). The CDR3 spans 15 residues. The germline V gene encodes CDR1 SGHDT and CDR2 YYEEEE. Between the trimmed V and J ends, which lost 4 bases and 6 bases, there was a span of 17 bases. The DNA for the CDR3 is TGTGCCAGCAGCGTTTGGGCGGGGGCGCCCAATGAGCAGTTCTTC. As protein: CASSVWAGAPNEQFF.

The V and J genes are TRBV6-2 or TRBV6-3 and TRBJ2-7, with D tentatively TRBD2 (5 bases). Per germline, CDR1 MNHEY and CDR2 SVGEGT. The CDR3 length is 13 residues. V was clipped by 6 bases and J by 1 base, with 10 bases between them. The DNA of the CDR3 is TGTGCCAGCAGAGAGGACTTTTCCTACGAGCAGTACTTC. This encodes CASREDFSYEQYF.

This clonotype was detected ten times or more. CDR3 in amino acids: CASSPGQGAQPQHF. The CDR3, as DNA: TGTGCCAGCTCACCGGGACAGGGGGCGCAGCCCCAGCATTTT. The chain recombines TRBV18 with TRBJ1-5; 12 bases line up with TRBD1. The CDR3 covers 14 residues. V dropped 3 bases and J dropped 7; count of bases not matched to a gene: 1. The V gene's germline CDR1 is KGHSH and CDR2 LQKENI. Full variable domain (missing parts from reference TRBV18 and TRBJ1-5): NAGVMQNPRHLVRRRGQEARLRCSPMKGHSHVYWYRQLPEEGLKFMVYLQKENIIDESGMPKERFSAEFPKEGPSILRIQQVVRGDSAAYFCASSPGQGAQPQHFGDGTRLSIL.

This chain connects TRBV19 to TRBJ2-1; D assignment may be TRBD1 or TRBD2 (5 bases each). Germline values: CDR1 LNHDA, CDR2 SQIVND (reference sequence). V shed 3 bases and J shed 8 bases, with 23 bases lying between them. This CDR3 contains 17 residues. The CDR3 region is CASSMGELLLGVDEQFF. CDR3 bases: TGTGCCAGTAGTATGGGGGAGCTGCTACTCGGGGTGGATGAGCAGTTCTTC.

The sample holds one count of this clonotype. The rearrangement uses TRBV6-2 or TRBV6-3 and TRBJ1-1; TRBD1 might be the D (5 bases). Germline CDR1 reads MNHEY; CDR2 reads SVGEGT. CDR3 length: 12 residues. V lost 5 bases and J lost 8, with 12 bases in between. This CDR3 reads CASSRGEGEAFF. CDR3 DNA: TGTGCCAGCAGTCGGGGGGAGGGGGAAGCTTTCTTT.

The rearrangement links TRBV19 to TRBJ2-1; 13 positions match TRBD2. Trimming at V came to 5 bases and at J to 8 bases, leaving 9 bases not matched to a gene. The CDR3 is 16 residues long. Germline V gene lookup returns CDR1 LNHDA and CDR2 SQIVND (reference sequence). CDR3 sequence reads: CASSDGGLAGLDEQFF. The CDR3 DNA reads as TGTGCCAGTAGTGATGGGGGACTAGCGGGGCTTGATGAGCAGTTCTTC.

This clonotype was counted only a few times. This CDR3 is missing its conserved last phenylalanine or tryptophan, likely due to a read error. The chain joins TRBV3-1 to TRBJ1-1; 8 bases agree with TRBD1. This CDR3 spans 14 amino acids. V shed 3 bases, J shed 1 base, and the junction held 1 base outside the gene matches. Looked up from germline, CDR1 is LGHDT and CDR2 is YNNKEL (reference sequence). DNA for the CDR3: TGTGCCAGCAGCCAGGGGACAGGGAACACTGAAGCTTTCCTT. Its translation: CASSQGTGNTEAFL.

This clonotype was found many times. V gene TRBV7-2 combines with J gene TRBJ2-1; 8 bases agree with TRBD2. This CDR3 is 17 amino acids long. Trimming cost V 4 bases and J 7 bases; bases outside gene matches: 15. CDR1 SGHTA and CDR2 FQGNSA come from the germline V gene. CDR3 DNA: TGTGCCAGCAGCTACAAAAGCGGGAGAGGGACCAAAAATGAGCAGTTCTTC. Residues: CASSYKSGRGTKNEQFF.

The chain is built from TRBV7-9 and TRBJ1-2; D remains ambiguous. There are 13 residues in the CDR3. V gave up 5 bases and J gave up 7 bases, with 14 bases separating them. From germline, CDR1 is SEHNR and CDR2 FQNEAQ (reference sequence). CDR3 nucleotide sequence: TGTGCCAGCAGCCAAGAATTAGGCCGTGGCTACACCTTC. It translates to CASSQELGRGYTF. The variable domain in full, completed from reference TRBV7-9 and TRBJ1-2, reads DTGVSQNPRHKITKRGQNVTFRCDPISEHNRLYWYRQTLGQGPEFLTYFQNEAQLEKSRLLSDRFSAERPKGSFSTLEIQRTEQGDSAMYLCASSQELGRGYTFGSGTRLTVV.

This chain links TRBV18 with TRBJ1-1; D remains unclear. The CDR3 consists of 13 residues. CDR1 is KGHSH, CDR2 LQKENI, per germline. Trimming took 8 bases from V and 10 from J, leaving 20 bases between them. The CDR3, as DNA: TGTGCCAGCAGTGAAGCCGCCCCGCGAACAGCTTTCTTT. Protein sequence: CASSEAAPRTAFF. The full variable domain, completed using reference TRBV18 and TRBJ1-1, is NAGVMQNPRHLVRRRGQEARLRCSPMKGHSHVYWYRQLPEEGLKFMVYLQKENIIDESGMPKERFSAEFPKEGPSILRIQQVVRGDSAAYFCASSEAAPRTAFFGQGTRLTVV.

The CDR3 spells CASSNPGREARSLHF. The CDR3 region has the DNA TGTGCCAGTAGTAACCCGGGACGCGAGGCAAGGTCCCTCCACTTT. This rearrangement joins TRBV19 to TRBJ1-6; tentatively, D is TRBD1 (5 bases). V was trimmed by 4 bases and J by 14 bases, leaving 21 bases between them. The CDR3 extends over 15 amino acids. Germline-derived CDR1 and CDR2 are LNHDA and SQIVND (reference sequence).

This clonotype was found many times. The chain recombines TRBV11-2 with TRBJ2-3; D gene uncertain. Trimming took off 2 bases at V and 3 bases at J, with 3 bases between the two ends. This CDR3 is 12 amino acids long. Looked up from germline, CDR1 is SGHAT and CDR2 is FQNNGV. CDR3 sequence reads: CASSLMTDTQYF. The CDR3, as DNA: TGTGCCAGCAGCTTAATGACAGATACGCAGTATTTT.